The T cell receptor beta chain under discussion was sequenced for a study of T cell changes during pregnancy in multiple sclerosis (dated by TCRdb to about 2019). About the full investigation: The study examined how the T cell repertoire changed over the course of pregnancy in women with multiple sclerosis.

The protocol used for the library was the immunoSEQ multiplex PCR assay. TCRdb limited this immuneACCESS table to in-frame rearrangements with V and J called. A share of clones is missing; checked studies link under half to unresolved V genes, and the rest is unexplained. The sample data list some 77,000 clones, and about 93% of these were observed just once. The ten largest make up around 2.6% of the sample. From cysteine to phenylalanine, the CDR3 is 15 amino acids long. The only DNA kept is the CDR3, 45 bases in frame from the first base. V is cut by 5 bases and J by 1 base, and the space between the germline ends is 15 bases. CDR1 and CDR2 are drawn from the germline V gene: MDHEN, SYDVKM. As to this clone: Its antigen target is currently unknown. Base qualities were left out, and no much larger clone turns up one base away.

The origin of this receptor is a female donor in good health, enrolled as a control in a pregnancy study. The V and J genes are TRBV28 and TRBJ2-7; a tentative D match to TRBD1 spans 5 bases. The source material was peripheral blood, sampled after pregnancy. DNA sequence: TGTGCCAGCAGTCAGGGTGGCGGATTTTCCTACGAGCAGTACTTC. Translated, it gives CASSQGGGFSYEQYF.